A selection of T cell receptor beta chains follows, all from one sample in a study of T-cell reconstitution after alpha-beta-depleted transplantation in children. From the PCR reads, TCRdb called clonotypes with MiXCR, one entry per CDR3 protein. The profile shows roughly 120,000 distinct CDR3 sequences, 10% of them singletons. The sequenced sample was PBMCs from the stem cell graft donor, obtained from the stem cell graft. The receptor source for this set is a human donor who donated a stem cell graft to a child with acute lymphoblastic leukemia. Both conserved end residues are part of each CDR3. The D gene is left open where the match is weak. Where a row states a size, it is once, few, many or the class of an expanded clone; other rows omit it.

CDR3nt: TGTGCCAGCAGTGAAGGCAGAGGTCTGGCAGATACGCAGTATTTT
CDR3aa: CASSEGRGLADTQYF
j_gene: TRBJ2-3
d_gene: NA
abundance: NA
v_gene: TRBV6-1

CDR3nt: TGCGCCAGCAGCTTGGTCCAGGAGACCTACGAGCAGTACTTC
CDR3aa: CASSLVQETYEQYF
j_gene: TRBJ2-7
d_gene: NA
abundance: many
v_gene: TRBV5-1

CDR3nt: TGTGCCAGCAGTTTAAGGGGGACCACGTACAATGAGCAGTTCTTC
CDR3aa: CASSLRGTTYNEQFF
j_gene: TRBJ2-1
d_gene: NA
abundance: many
v_gene: TRBV12-3/TRBV12-4

CDR3nt: TGTGCCAGCAGTTTAAACAAAGGACGTGGCTACACCTTC
CDR3aa: CASSLNKGRGYTF
j_gene: TRBJ1-2
d_gene: NA
abundance: many
v_gene: TRBV12-3/TRBV12-4

CDR3nt: TGCAGCGTGCCGGGGCATTACGAGCAGTACTTC
CDR3aa: CSVPGHYEQYF
j_gene: TRBJ2-7
d_gene: NA
abundance: many
v_gene: TRBV29-1

CDR3nt: TGCAGTGCTAGGATAGAGCGGGGGGTCTCCTACGAGCAGTACTTC
CDR3aa: CSARIERGVSYEQYF
j_gene: TRBJ2-7
d_gene: TRBD2
abundance: many
v_gene: TRBV20-1

CDR3nt: TGTGCCAGCAGTTTCGAAAGGACTGACGAAAAACTGTTTTTT
CDR3aa: CASSFERTDEKLFF
j_gene: TRBJ1-4
d_gene: NA
abundance: many
v_gene: TRBV12-3/TRBV12-4

CDR3nt: TGTGCCAGCAGCTCTGGACTAGCGGGAGGGTCGGACACCGGGGAGCTGTTTTTT
CDR3aa: CASSSGLAGGSDTGELFF
j_gene: TRBJ2-2
d_gene: TRBD2
abundance: many
v_gene: TRBV11-2

CDR3nt: TGCAGTGCTAGAGGACAGGGACAGTCCCAGCCCCAGCATTTT
CDR3aa: CSARGQGQSQPQHF
j_gene: TRBJ1-5
d_gene: TRBD1
abundance: NA
v_gene: TRBV20-1

CDR3nt: TGCGCCAGCAGCTTGGGAGGACTCTCCTCCTACAATGAGCAGTTCTTC
CDR3aa: CASSLGGLSSYNEQFF
j_gene: TRBJ2-1
d_gene: NA
abundance: many
v_gene: TRBV5-1

CDR3nt: TGTGCCAGCAGCTTCCCCGGTAGTTTCTACGAGCAGTACTTC
CDR3aa: CASSFPGSFYEQYF
j_gene: TRBJ2-7
d_gene: NA
abundance: few
v_gene: TRBV28

CDR3nt: TGTGCCAGCAGCCAAGATAGAGGGATCCTAAAGGGGGCTTTCTTT
CDR3aa: CASSQDRGILKGAFF
j_gene: TRBJ1-1
d_gene: NA
abundance: few
v_gene: TRBV3-1

CDR3nt: TGCGCCAGCAGCCAAGGCGGCGGACCCCTGGTCGAGCAGTACTTC
CDR3aa: CASSQGGGPLVEQYF
j_gene: TRBJ2-7
d_gene: NA
abundance: NA
v_gene: TRBV4-1

CDR3nt: TGTGCCAGCAGCTTGCTAGCGGGAGGGCCCCCCACAGATACGCAGTATTTT
CDR3aa: CASSLLAGGPPTDTQYF
j_gene: TRBJ2-3
d_gene: TRBD2
abundance: many
v_gene: TRBV7-9

CDR3nt: TGTGCCAGCAGTTCCTTCGGGACAGGAGCCCACGAGCAGTACTTC
CDR3aa: CASSSFGTGAHEQYF
j_gene: TRBJ2-7
d_gene: TRBD1
abundance: many
v_gene: TRBV28